This is a list of T cell receptor beta chains from one sample in a study of human T cells and chemical hapten exposure. TCRdb reanalysed the RACE reads using MiXCR and keeps one entry per CDR3 protein. The repertoire holds some 350,000 distinct CDR3 sequences, with about 6.9% as singletons. The sequencing here drew on whole blood, taken in connection with sensitization to the hapten diphenylcyclopropenone (DPC). These receptors came from a young woman with alopecia areata. Some clones in this sample may be carry-over from other donors' samples. Each CDR3 is given with its conserved first and last residue. A D gene is named only where the DNA matches it firmly. Some rows mark clone size as missing; the rest say once, few, many or name a class of expanded clone.

cdr3_aa,cdr3_nt,d_call,j_call,v_call,clone_size
CASSIGTANTGELFF,TGTGCCAGCTCGATCGGGACGGCGAACACCGGGGAGCTGTTTTTT,NA,TRBJ2-2,TRBV18,NA
CSVESAGKSYEQYF,TGCAGCGTTGAATCGGCAGGGAAGTCCTACGAGCAGTACTTC,NA,TRBJ2-7,TRBV29-1,many
CASSKLLSTDTQYF,TGTGCCAGCAGCAAACTCCTTAGCACAGATACGCAGTATTTT,NA,TRBJ2-3,TRBV2,NA
CASSSRVMRTEAFF,TGTGCCAGCAGTTCAAGGGTAATGCGAACTGAAGCTTTCTTT,NA,TRBJ1-1,TRBV6-2/TRBV6-3,few
CASSPPPGLPLPGNTIYF,TGTGCCAGCTCACCACCCCCGGGACTACCCCTTCCTGGAAACACCATATATTTT,NA,TRBJ1-3,TRBV18,few
CASSLRQGFEKLFF,TGTGCCAGCAGCCTCAGACAGGGATTTGAAAAACTGTTTTTT,TRBD1,TRBJ1-4,TRBV11-1,many
CASSKGATGTDTQYF,TGTGCCAGCAGCAAAGGAGCGACAGGAACAGATACGCAGTATTTT,NA,TRBJ2-3,TRBV5-4,few
CASNPRPTAGELFF,TGTGCCAGCAACCCGAGACCTACGGCCGGGGAGCTGTTTTTT,NA,TRBJ2-2,TRBV2,NA
CASSLADTQYF,TGTGCCAGCAGTTTAGCAGATACGCAGTATTTT,NA,TRBJ2-3,TRBV7-9,many
CASSGSEEDTQYF,TGTGCCAGCAGTGGCTCCGAGGAAGATACGCAGTATTTT,NA,TRBJ2-3,TRBV2,many
CASSFGPGDQPQHF,TGTGCCAGCAGCTTTGGCCCGGGGGATCAGCCCCAGCATTTT,NA,TRBJ1-5,TRBV7-9,many
CSARDDYGYTF,TGCAGTGCTCGGGACGACTATGGCTACACCTTC,NA,TRBJ1-2,TRBV20-1,few
CASNEGGRNTGELFF,TGTGCCAGCAACGAGGGGGGGAGGAACACCGGGGAGCTGTTTTTT,NA,TRBJ2-2,TRBV6-2/TRBV6-3,NA
CAISGGKGNNEKLFF,TGTGCCATCAGTGGTGGAAAAGGGAACAATGAAAAACTGTTTTTT,NA,TRBJ1-4,TRBV10-3,many
CASSYGLTDFQETQYF,TGTGCCAGCAGTTACGGTTTGACAGACTTCCAAGAGACCCAGTACTTC,NA,TRBJ2-5,TRBV6-2/TRBV6-3,NA
CASSPRGAGANEKLFF,TGTGCCAGCAGTCCGCGTGGAGCGGGGGCTAATGAAAAACTGTTTTTT,NA,TRBJ1-4,TRBV12-3/TRBV12-4,many
CSVERDRLGADTQYF,TGCAGCGTTGAAAGGGACAGGCTAGGCGCAGATACGCAGTATTTT,TRBD1,TRBJ2-3,TRBV29-1,NA
CASAPGANYGYTF,TGTGCTAGTGCCCCTGGAGCTAACTATGGCTACACCTTC,NA,TRBJ1-2,TRBV12-5,many
CASSEGGGTLYEQYF,TGTGCCAGCAGTGAAGGGGGGGGCACTCTCTACGAGCAGTACTTC,NA,TRBJ2-7,TRBV2,NA
CASGRQGNYGYTF,TGTGCCAGCGGTAGACAGGGCAACTATGGCTACACCTTC,TRBD1,TRBJ1-2,TRBV2,few
CASRHQGWDSNQPQHF,TGTGCAAGTCGCCATCAGGGATGGGATAGCAATCAGCCCCAGCATTTT,NA,TRBJ1-5,TRBV12-2,many
CASSVAPQGGYNEQFF,TGTGCCAGCAGCGTAGCGCCACAGGGCGGGTACAATGAGCAGTTCTTC,NA,TRBJ2-1,TRBV9,NA
CASSGTSSDTQYF,TGTGCCAGCAGCGGGACTAGCTCAGATACGCAGTATTTT,TRBD2,TRBJ2-3,TRBV11-3,many
CASSPGPPTDTQYF,TGTGCCAGCTCACCGGGACCGCCAACAGATACGCAGTATTTT,NA,TRBJ2-3,TRBV18,few
CASSHTMEGMNTEAFF,TGTGCCAGCAGCCATACTATGGAAGGGATGAACACTGAAGCTTTCTTT,NA,TRBJ1-1,TRBV4-2,few
CASSFQGRLMDF,TGTGCCAGCAGCTTTCAGGGGCGACTAATGGACTTC,NA,TRBJ2-5,TRBV7-2,few
CSAKQVNTEAFF,TGCAGTGCCAAACAGGTGAACACTGAAGCTTTCTTT,NA,TRBJ1-1,TRBV20-1,many
CASSSRRGTQYF,TGTGCCAGCAGTTCCCGCAGGGGAACGCAGTATTTT,NA,TRBJ2-3,TRBV6-2/TRBV6-3,many
CASSLRAVYNSPLHF,TGTGCCAGCAGTTTACGGGCAGTGTATAATTCACCCCTCCACTTT,NA,TRBJ1-6,TRBV27,few